Following are 17 T cell receptor beta chains from one sample sequenced in a study of blood T cells in healthy people across ages (dated by TCRdb to 2014 to 2015). Preparation of the library involved 5' RACE. The second PCR ran for about 6 to 12 cycles and used a J-beta primer mix along with a sample-barcoded 5' primer. TCRdb trimmed public reads at Q25 via fastp, called clones via MiXCR and kept in-frame beta chains. Rows merge per CDR3 protein into single entries with the most common DNA and genes. The sample table shows approximately 2,000,000 distinct CDR3 sequences, and 30% to 40% are seen once. The top ten clonotypes cover 23% of the sample. Sequenced sample: blood. The source is a human donor in good health.

This rearrangement joins TRBV2 to TRBJ1-2, with D unclear. This CDR3 is built from 15 residues. The ends were cut back, 4 bases at V and 1 base at J, with 13 bases in the middle. From germline, CDR1 is SNHLY and CDR2 FYNNEI. CDR3 sequence: CASSALRESNYGYTF. The DNA of the CDR3 is TGTGCCAGCAGTGCATTGAGGGAGAGTAACTATGGCTACACCTTC.

This clonotype came up a few times. The J gene is TRBJ1-1, the V gene TRBV12-5; TRBD1 matches at 7 bases. Germline CDR1 LGHNT, CDR2 FRNRAP. The CDR3 loop spans 14 amino acids. V lost 6 bases to trimming and J lost 1 base; unmatched junction nucleotides: 5. The CDR3 loop is CASGPGQPNTEAFF. The CDR3 coding sequence is TGTGCTAGTGGCCCGGGACAGCCGAACACTGAAGCTTTCTTT.

In its sample, this clonotype was seen a few times. J is TRBJ2-1 and V is TRBV10-3; a weak D match, TRBD2 (6 bases). The CDR3 covers 13 residues. V shed 1 base and J shed 5 bases, with 6 bases lying between them. CDR1 is ENHRY, CDR2 SYGVKD, per germline. CDR3 nucleotide sequence: TGTGCCATCAGTGAGTGGGGGGACAATGAGCAGTTCTTC. The encoded protein is CAISEWGDNEQFF.

The chain has TRBV6-5 and TRBJ2-4; D uncertain. The CDR3 has 15 amino acids. Trimming shortened V by 8 bases and J by 4 bases, and 18 bases separated the two germline ends. Germline V lookup: CDR1 MNHEY, CDR2 SVGAGI. The CDR3 DNA reads TGTGCCAGCGCTGGGGTCTGGGGAACAAAAAACATTCAGTACTTC. This translates into CASAGVWGTKNIQYF.

This clonotype appeared a few times. The junction differs from germline at one of its ends, possibly a read error. The chain joins TRBV9 to TRBJ2-5, with 11 bases fitting TRBD1. This CDR3 region has 16 residues. CDR1 is SGDLS, CDR2 YYNGEE, per germline. The CDR3 loop reads CASSGGDRGFGETQYF. Written as DNA, the CDR3 is TGTGCCAGTAGCGGCGGGGACAGGGGGTTCGGGGAGACCCAGTACTTC.

The chain has TRBV29-1 and TRBJ1-2; D may be TRBD1 (5 bases). The V end lost 6 bases, the J end lost 12 bases, and 23 bases lay between the germline ends. The germline V gene encodes CDR1 SQVTM and CDR2 ANQGSEA. This CDR3 contains 13 residues. CDR3 in amino acids: CSVGKPATRGHTF. CDR3 DNA: TGCAGCGTCGGCAAACCTGCTACCCGGGGCCACACCTTC.

This clonotype has a handful of counts. The V gene is TRBV29-1, the J gene TRBJ2-5; D is unclear. The V end was cut by 5 bases, the J end by 0 bases, with 7 bases between. Germline CDR1 and CDR2: SQVTM and ANQGSEA. The CDR3 is made up of 12 amino acids. This chain's CDR3 is CSVLQYQETQYF. The CDR3 DNA sequence: TGCAGCGTTTTGCAGTACCAAGAGACCCAGTACTTC.

The chain links TRBV7-2 to TRBJ1-1; the match to TRBD1 covers 7 bases. After removal of 4 bases from V and 4 bases from J, the junction contained 9 bases not matched to a gene. Germline CDR1 is SGHTA and CDR2 is FQGNSA. The CDR3 consists of 15 residues. The CDR3 loop is CASSSARQGVTEAFF. The CDR3 DNA follows: TGTGCCAGCAGCTCCGCTAGACAGGGAGTCACTGAAGCTTTCTTT.

The chain links TRBV5-5 to TRBJ1-5; D unclear. V shed 5 bases and J shed 0 bases, with 15 bases lying between them. The CDR3 totals 16 residues. The germline V gene encodes CDR1 SGHKS and CDR2 YYEKEE (reference sequence). This CDR3 reads CASSLAQTYSNQPQHF. The CDR3 DNA follows: TGTGCCAGCAGTCTGGCCCAGACCTATAGCAATCAGCCCCAGCATTTT.

The gene calls are TRBV20-1 and TRBJ1-2; D remains ambiguous. The CDR3 is 12 amino acids. CDR1 and CDR2 (germline): DFQATT, SNEGSKA (reference sequence). This chain's CDR3 is CSGNRFNYGYTF. The DNA of the CDR3 is TGCTCTGGGAACAGATTCAACTATGGCTACACCTTC.

This clonotype was seen a handful of times. The chain is built from TRBV5-1 and TRBJ2-3; D might be TRBD2 (6 bases). Germline V lookup: CDR1 SGHRS, CDR2 YFSETQ. This CDR3 is 20 amino acids long. V was trimmed by 5 bases and J by 5 bases, leaving 33 bases between them. Here the CDR3 DNA reads TGCGCCAGCAGACCCCCAATCGGAGGGATGGGGTTCAATGGGGAAGATACGCAGTATTTT. Translating it yields CASRPPIGGMGFNGEDTQYF.

The chain links TRBV7-2 to TRBJ1-1; D is unresolved. Germline-derived CDR1 and CDR2 are SGHTA and FQGNSA. CDR3 length equals 16 residues. Trimming took off 4 bases at V and 4 bases at J, with 19 bases between the two ends. The CDR3 region is CASSSGPPKTGTEAFF. CDR3 in DNA: TGTGCCAGCAGCTCCGGGCCCCCCAAAACGGGCACTGAAGCTTTCTTT.

This clonotype showed up just a few times. The J gene is TRBJ2-5, the V gene TRBV4-2; D may be TRBD1 (5 bases). The CDR3 is 15 amino acids. Germline V gives CDR1 LGHNA, CDR2 YNFKEQ. The V gene lost 3 bases and the J gene lost 4 bases, with 15 bases spanning the gap. Here the CDR3 DNA reads TGTGCCAGCAGCCAGAAGGCAGGGTGGGGAGAGACCCAGTACTTC. It is translated as CASSQKAGWGETQYF.

The CDR3 protein is CASSYQLAGSSYNEQFF. The CDR3 nucleotides are TGCGCCAGCAGCTACCAGCTGGCCGGGAGCTCCTACAATGAGCAGTTCTTC. The gene calls are TRBV4-1 and TRBJ2-1; weak D call: TRBD2 (6 bases). V lost 5 bases and J 0 bases, leaving 17 bases between the germline ends. CDR1 is MGHRA, CDR2 YSYEKL, per germline. The CDR3 has 17 amino acids.

The gene calls are TRBV7-9 and TRBJ2-5; 8 nucleotides line up with TRBD1. The assigned J gene may be wrong: the sequence end matches TRBJ2-7 better. CDR3 length equals 14 residues. CDR1 is SEHNR, CDR2 FQNEAQ, per germline (reference sequence). Written as DNA, the CDR3 is TGTGCCAGCAGCTTCCAAGGACAGGGTAACGAGCAGTACTTC. It translates to CASSFQGQGNEQYF.

Many counts were recorded for this clonotype. This chain links TRBV4-3 with TRBJ2-3; D remains unclear. V was cut by 1 base and J by 4 bases, with 6 bases left in between. The CDR3 contains 13 residues. From germline, CDR1 is LGHNA and CDR2 YSLEER. CDR3: CASSQGEADTQYF. CDR3 coding DNA: TGCGCCAGCAGCCAAGGCGAGGCAGATACGCAGTATTTT.

V is TRBV5-4 and J is TRBJ1-2; 8 nucleotides agree with TRBD1. This CDR3 has 13 amino acids. The trim removed 3 bases at V and 6 bases at J, leaving 4 bases unmatched. From germline, CDR1 is SGHNT and CDR2 YYREEE (reference sequence). The CDR3 DNA reads as TGTGCCAGCAGCTCGGCGACAGGGGATGGCTACACCTTC. Amino acids: CASSSATGDGYTF.